This T cell receptor beta chain originates from a study of T cells in Graves' hyperthyroidism and ophthalmopathy. Absent ophthalmopathy progression within 18 months defined stable Graves' hyperthyroidism. V lost 5 bases to trimming and J lost 2 bases; unmatched junction nucleotides: 15. This CDR3 has 19 amino acids. Germline CDR1 is SNHLY and CDR2 is FYNNEI. This clonotype was counted many times. It was RNA transcripts that yielded the amplified TCR beta CDR3 regions. HTBI primers were the set used in a first-round RT-PCR of the TCR CDR3. Each CDR3 protein gets one entry after TCRdb re-called the multiplex PCR reads with MiXCR. Of a few hundred thousand distinct CDR3 sequences listed, under 15% are singletons.

The chain employs TRBV2 and TRBJ2-5; the match to TRBD2 covers 12 bases. The TCR comes from a woman aged 18 to 35 with Graves' hyperthyroidism. The sample comprised blood. CDR3 amino acids: CASSPPVGLAGSGQETQYF. CDR3 DNA sequence: TGTGCCAGCAGTCCCCCTGTGGGACTAGCGGGTAGTGGACAAGAGACCCAGTACTTC.